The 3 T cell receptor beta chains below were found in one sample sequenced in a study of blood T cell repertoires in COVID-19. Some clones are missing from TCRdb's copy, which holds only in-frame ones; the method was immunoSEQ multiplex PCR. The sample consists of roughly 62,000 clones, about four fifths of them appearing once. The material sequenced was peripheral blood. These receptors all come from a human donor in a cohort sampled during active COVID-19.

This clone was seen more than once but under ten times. The CDR3 region has the DNA TGTGCCAGCAGGAGACTAGCACCAGATACGCAGTATTTT. Translated: CASRRLAPDTQYF. This chain connects TRBV7-2 to TRBJ2-3; 7 bases match TRBD2. This CDR3 region has 13 residues. Losses at the gene ends were 6 bases for V and 4 bases for J; bases not matched to a gene: 4. Germline V gene sequence: CDR1 SGHTA, CDR2 FQGNSA.

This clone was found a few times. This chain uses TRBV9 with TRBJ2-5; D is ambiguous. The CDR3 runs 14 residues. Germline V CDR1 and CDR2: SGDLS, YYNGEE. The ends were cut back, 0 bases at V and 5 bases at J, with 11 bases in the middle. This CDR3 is CASSVAGRMETQYF. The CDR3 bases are TGTGCCAGCAGCGTAGCGGGTCGGATGGAGACCCAGTACTTC.

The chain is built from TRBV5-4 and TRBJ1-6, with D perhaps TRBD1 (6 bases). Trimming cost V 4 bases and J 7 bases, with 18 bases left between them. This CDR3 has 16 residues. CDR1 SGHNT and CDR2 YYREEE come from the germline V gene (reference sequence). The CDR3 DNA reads TGTGCCAGCAGCGGAAAACGGGACACACGGAATTCACCCCTCCACTTT. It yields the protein CASSGKRDTRNSPLHF.